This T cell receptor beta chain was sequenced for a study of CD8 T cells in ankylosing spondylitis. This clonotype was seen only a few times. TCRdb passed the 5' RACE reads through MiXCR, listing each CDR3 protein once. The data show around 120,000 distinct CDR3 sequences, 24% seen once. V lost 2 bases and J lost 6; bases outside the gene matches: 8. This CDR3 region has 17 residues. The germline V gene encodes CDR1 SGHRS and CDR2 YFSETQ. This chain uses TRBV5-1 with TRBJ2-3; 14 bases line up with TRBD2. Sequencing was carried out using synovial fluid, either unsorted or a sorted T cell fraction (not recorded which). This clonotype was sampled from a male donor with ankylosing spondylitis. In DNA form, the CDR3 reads TGCGCCAGCAGCTTCATACTGGGACTAGCGGGAGAGGATACGCAGTATTTT. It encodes CASSFILGLAGEDTQYF.